The source of this TCR beta chain is a study of T cell changes during pregnancy in multiple sclerosis. From germline, CDR1 is LNHDA and CDR2 SQIVND (reference sequence). The ends lost 6 bases at V and 7 bases at J; junction bases unmatched: 6. The CDR3 loop spans 15 amino acids. Some clones are missing from TCRdb's copy, which holds only in-frame ones; the method was immunoSEQ multiplex PCR. The table lists approximately 51,000 clones, approximately 92% of them singletons, with around 0.56% in the top ten. The chain couples TRBV19 to TRBJ2-1; TRBD2 agrees at 13 bases. Sequencing was performed on CD4+ T cells from peripheral blood mononuclear cells, taken after pregnancy. The receptor comes from a female donor with multiple sclerosis, enrolled in a pregnancy study. CDR3 amino acids: CASRPGTSGKNEQFF. In nucleotides, the CDR3 is TGTGCCAGTAGACCAGGGACTAGCGGGAAGAATGAGCAGTTCTTC.